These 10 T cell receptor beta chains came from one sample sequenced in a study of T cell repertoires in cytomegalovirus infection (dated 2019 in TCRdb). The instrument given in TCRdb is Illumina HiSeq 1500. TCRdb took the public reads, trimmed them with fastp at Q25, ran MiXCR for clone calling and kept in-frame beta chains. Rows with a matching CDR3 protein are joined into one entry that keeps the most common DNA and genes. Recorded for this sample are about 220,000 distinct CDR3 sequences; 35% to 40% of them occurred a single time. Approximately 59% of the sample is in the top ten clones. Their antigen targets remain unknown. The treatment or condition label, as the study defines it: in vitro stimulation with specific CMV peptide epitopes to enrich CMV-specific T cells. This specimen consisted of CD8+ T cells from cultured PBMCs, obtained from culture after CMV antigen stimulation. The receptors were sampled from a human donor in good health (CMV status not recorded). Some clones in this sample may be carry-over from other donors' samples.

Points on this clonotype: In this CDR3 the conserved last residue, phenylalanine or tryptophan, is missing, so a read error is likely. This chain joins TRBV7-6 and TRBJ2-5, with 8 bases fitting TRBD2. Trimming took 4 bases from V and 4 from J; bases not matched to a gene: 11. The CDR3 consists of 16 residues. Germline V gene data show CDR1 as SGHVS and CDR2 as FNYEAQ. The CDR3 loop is CASSWLAGARLETQYL. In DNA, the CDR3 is TGTGCCAGCAGCTGGCTAGCGGGCGCGCGGCTAGAGACCCAGTACTTA.

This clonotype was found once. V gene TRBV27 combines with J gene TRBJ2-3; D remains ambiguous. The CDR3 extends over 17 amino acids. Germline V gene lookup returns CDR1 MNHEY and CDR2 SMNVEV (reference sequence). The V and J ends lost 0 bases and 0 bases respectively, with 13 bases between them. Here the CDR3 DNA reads TGTGCCAGCAGTTTATCGGCGAAGGCCCCTAGCACAGATACGCAGTATTTT. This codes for CASSLSAKAPSTDTQYF.

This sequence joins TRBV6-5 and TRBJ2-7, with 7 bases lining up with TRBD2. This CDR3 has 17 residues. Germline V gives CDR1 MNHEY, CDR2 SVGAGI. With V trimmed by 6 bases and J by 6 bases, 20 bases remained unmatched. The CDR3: CASSHWAGVGSSTEQYF. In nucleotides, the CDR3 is TGTGCCAGCAGCCACTGGGCGGGGGTCGGGTCATCTACCGAGCAGTACTTC.

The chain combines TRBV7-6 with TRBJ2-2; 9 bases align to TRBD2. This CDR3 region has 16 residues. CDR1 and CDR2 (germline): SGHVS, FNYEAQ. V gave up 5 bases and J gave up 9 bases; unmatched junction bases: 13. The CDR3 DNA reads TGTGCCAGCAGCCCCCGGCTAGCGGGGCACCCCCGGGAGCTGTTTTTT. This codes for CASSPRLAGHPRELFF.

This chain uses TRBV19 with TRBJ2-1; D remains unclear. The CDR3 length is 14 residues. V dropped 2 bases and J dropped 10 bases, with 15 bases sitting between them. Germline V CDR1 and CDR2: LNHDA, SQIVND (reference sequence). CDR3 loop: CASSITRFLGEQFF. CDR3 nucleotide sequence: TGTGCCAGTAGTATAACACGGTTTTTAGGGGAGCAGTTCTTC.

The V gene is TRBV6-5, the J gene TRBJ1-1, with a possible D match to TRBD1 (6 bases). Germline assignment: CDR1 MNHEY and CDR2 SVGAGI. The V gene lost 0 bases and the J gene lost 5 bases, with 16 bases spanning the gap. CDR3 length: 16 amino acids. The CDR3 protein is CASSYSGGGFMTEAFF. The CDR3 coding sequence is TGTGCCAGCAGTTACTCAGGGGGTGGGTTTATGACTGAAGCTTTCTTT.

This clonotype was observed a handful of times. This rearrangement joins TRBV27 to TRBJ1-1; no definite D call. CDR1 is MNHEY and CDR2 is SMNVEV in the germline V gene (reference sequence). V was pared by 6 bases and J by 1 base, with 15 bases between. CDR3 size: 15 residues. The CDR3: CASSVSWSRNTEAFF. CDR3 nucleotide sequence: TGTGCCAGCAGCGTTTCATGGTCTAGGAACACTGAAGCTTTCTTT.

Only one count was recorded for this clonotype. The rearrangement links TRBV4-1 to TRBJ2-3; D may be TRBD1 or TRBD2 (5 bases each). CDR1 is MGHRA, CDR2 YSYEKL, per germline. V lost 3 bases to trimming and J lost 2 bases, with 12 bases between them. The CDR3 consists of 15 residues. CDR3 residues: CASSQGPRFTDTQYF. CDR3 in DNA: TGCGCCAGCAGCCAGGGACCTCGATTCACAGATACGCAGTATTTT.

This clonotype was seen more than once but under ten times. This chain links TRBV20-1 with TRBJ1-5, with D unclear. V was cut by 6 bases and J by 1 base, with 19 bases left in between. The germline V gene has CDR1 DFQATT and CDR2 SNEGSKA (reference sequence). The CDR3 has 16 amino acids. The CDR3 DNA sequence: TGCAGTGCAAAGGTCGCCACGAAGGGAAGCAATCAGCCCCAGCATTTT. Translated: CSAKVATKGSNQPQHF.

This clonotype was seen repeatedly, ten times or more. The CDR3 DNA follows: TGTGCCAGCAGACAGGGGGTATACGGCTACACCTTC. Its protein product is CASRQGVYGYTF. The gene calls are TRBV27 and TRBJ1-2; TRBD1 aligns across 8 bases. The V and J ends lost 6 bases and 8 bases, in that order; junction bases with no gene match: 5. Germline V CDR1 and CDR2: MNHEY, SMNVEV (reference sequence). The CDR3 is 12 residues long.